These 23 T cell receptor beta chains came from one sample sequenced in a study of T cells after posttransplantation cyclophosphamide. Assay: immunoSEQ multiplex PCR; the TCRdb copy retains only in-frame clones and omits some. This sample carries around 34,000 clones, none of them present only once. Sequencing used PBMCs. All receptors come from a woman aged 50 to 60 in good health and a related stem cell transplant donor.

This clone was found a few times. The rearrangement joins TRBV9 to TRBJ2-7, with a tentative D call TRBD2 (6 bases). This CDR3 region has 13 residues. Trimming removed 2 bases at V and 6 bases at J, with 12 bases between. Germline assignment: CDR1 SGDLS and CDR2 YYNGEE. The CDR3 bases are TGTGCCAGCAGCGTCGACCTGGGGGGCGAGCAGTACTTC. It is translated as CASSVDLGGEQYF.

This clone showed up many times. CDR3 loop: CASSTHSGGVDGGYTF. As DNA, the CDR3 is TGCGCCAGCAGCACCCACAGCGGGGGGGTGGACGGTGGCTACACCTTC. The chain uses TRBV5-1 and TRBJ1-2; tentative D call: TRBD1 (5 bases). The CDR3 covers 16 residues. Trimming shortened V by 4 bases and J by 7 bases, and 23 bases separated the two germline ends. In germline, CDR1 is SGHRS, CDR2 YFSETQ.

This clone was found a few times. The chain uses TRBV19 and TRBJ2-2; tentative D call: TRBD1 (6 bases). The CDR3 loop spans 14 amino acids. V lost 4 bases, J lost 2 bases, and 8 bases lay in between. Germline CDR1 and CDR2: LNHDA and SQIVND (reference sequence). The CDR3 is CASSRGRNTGELFF. The CDR3 nucleotides are TGTGCCAGTAGTAGGGGGCGCAACACCGGGGAGCTGTTTTTT.

This clone was seen a handful of times. The rearrangement uses TRBV18 and TRBJ2-5; TRBD1 might be the D (6 bases). Between the trimmed V and J ends, which lost 2 bases and 9 bases, there was a span of 19 bases. Germline CDR1 is KGHSH and CDR2 is LQKENI. The CDR3 contains 15 residues. The DNA for the CDR3 is TGTGCCAGCTCACCATCCGCAGGCCGGCAGGGGCCCCAGTACTTC. It translates to CASSPSAGRQGPQYF.

This chain connects TRBV28 to TRBJ1-1, with D hard to call. V lost 6 bases and J lost 2, with 13 bases in between. The CDR3 extends over 14 amino acids. In germline, CDR1 is MDHEN, CDR2 SYDVKM. In nucleotides, the CDR3 is TGTGCCAGCAGCCCCCGGGTGGGTAACACTGAAGCTTTCTTT. Its translation is CASSPRVGNTEAFF.

This clone was seen ten or more times. The rearrangement joins TRBV5-5 to TRBJ2-1, with 8 bases aligning to TRBD1. Germline assignment: CDR1 SGHKS and CDR2 YYEKEE (reference sequence). The V and J ends lost 4 bases and 2 bases, in that order; junction bases with no gene match: 5. This CDR3 comprises 15 residues. CDR3 loop: CASSAGGNTYNEQFF. CDR3 nucleotide sequence: TGTGCCAGCAGCGCAGGGGGCAACACCTACAATGAGCAGTTCTTC.

This clone was detected many times. The chain combines TRBV14 with TRBJ2-1, with 8 bases lining up with TRBD2. Germline trimming cut 4 bases from V and 8 bases from J; bases unmatched to any gene: 4. The CDR3 runs 13 residues. Germline V gene lookup returns CDR1 SGHDN and CDR2 FVKESK. CDR3 sequence (DNA): TGTGCCAGCAGCCCGGGGGGGGGCCATGAGCAGTTCTTC. Protein product: CASSPGGGHEQFF.

This clone came up many times. The chain uses TRBV11-2 and TRBJ1-1; D call uncertain. Trimming cost V 0 bases and J 10 bases, with 9 bases left between them. Germline assignment: CDR1 SGHAT and CDR2 FQNNGV. The CDR3 covers 12 residues. The CDR3 protein is CASSLDLKGAFF. The CDR3 DNA reads as TGTGCCAGCAGCTTAGATCTGAAGGGAGCTTTCTTT.

The chain combines TRBV29-1 with TRBJ2-2, with 9 bases aligning to TRBD1. V lost 7 bases, J lost 4 bases, and 4 bases stayed unmatched. The CDR3 covers 13 residues. Germline loops: CDR1 SQVTM, CDR2 ANQGSEA. The CDR3 loop is CSGDRAGTGELFF. CDR3 nucleotide sequence: TGCAGCGGGGACAGGGCGGGCACCGGGGAGCTGTTTTTT.

This clone was counted between two and nine times. This chain links TRBV7-3 with TRBJ2-3, with D possibly being TRBD1 (6 bases). The CDR3 spans 13 residues. CDR1 SGHTA and CDR2 FQGTGA come from the germline V gene. Trimming took 1 base from V and 5 from J, leaving 7 bases between them. This CDR3 is CASSLSRGDTQYF. In DNA, the CDR3 is TGTGCCAGCAGCTTAAGCAGGGGAGATACGCAGTATTTT.

This clone appeared many times. The genes are TRBV7-2 and TRBJ1-5; D uncertain. The germline V gene encodes CDR1 SGHTA and CDR2 FQGNSA. The CDR3 totals 13 residues. V was pared by 2 bases and J by 5 bases, with 7 bases between. CDR3: CASSLRRDQPQHF. For the CDR3, the DNA is TGTGCCAGCAGCTTACGTAGGGATCAGCCCCAGCATTTT.

This rearrangement joins TRBV12-3 or TRBV12-4 to TRBJ2-3, with TRBD2 matching over 8 bases. V shed 5 bases, J shed 1 base, and the junction held 14 bases outside the gene matches. The CDR3 is 18 amino acids. CDR3 nucleotides: TGTGCCAGCAGTCCCTTGGGACCTCGGGGGGGAGGCACAGATACGCAGTATTTT. Its protein product is CASSPLGPRGGGTDTQYF.

This clone was detected many times. The rearrangement uses TRBV4-2 and TRBJ2-1, with 16 bases lining up with TRBD2. From germline, CDR1 is LGHNA and CDR2 YNFKEQ. With 3 bases clipped from V and 5 bases from J, the junction kept 7 bases outside the gene matches. The CDR3 is 18 residues long. The CDR3 is CASSQRGLAGGQNNEQFF. CDR3 coding DNA: TGTGCCAGCAGCCAGAGGGGACTAGCGGGAGGGCAGAACAATGAGCAGTTCTTC.

This clone was observed a handful of times. V gene TRBV18 combines with J gene TRBJ2-2; possibly TRBD1 for D (6 bases). V lost 4 bases, J lost 0 bases, and 9 bases lay in between. Germline V gene data show CDR1 as KGHSH and CDR2 as LQKENI. This CDR3 spans 15 amino acids. CDR3 amino acids: CASSRRTANTGELFF. The DNA of the CDR3 is TGTGCCAGCTCACGACGGACAGCGAACACCGGGGAGCTGTTTTTT.

This clone has at least ten counts. The V call is TRBV4-1, the J call TRBJ2-7; D uncertain. The germline CDR1 and CDR2 sequences are MGHRA and YSYEKL. With 6 bases removed from V and 0 bases from J, the gap between germline ends came to 18 bases. The CDR3 length is 16 residues. The CDR3 here is CASSTTPQPSSYEQYF. The CDR3, as DNA: TGCGCCAGCAGTACCACCCCACAGCCGAGCTCCTACGAGCAGTACTTC.

This clone has a handful of counts. The chain joins TRBV11-2 to TRBJ2-7, with 12 bases lining up with TRBD2. This CDR3 comprises 17 residues. Germline CDR1 is SGHAT and CDR2 is FQNNGV. After removal of 0 bases from V and 1 base from J, the junction contained 4 bases not matched to a gene. The CDR3 DNA sequence: TGTGCCAGCAGCTTAGATTCTGGACTAGCGGGGTCCTACGAGCAGTACTTC. It encodes CASSLDSGLAGSYEQYF.

This clone was recorded many times. V gene TRBV12-3 or TRBV12-4 combines with J gene TRBJ2-2, with D uncertain. The CDR3 spans 13 residues. V was shortened by 2 bases and J by 5 bases, with 6 bases between the two germline ends. In DNA form, the CDR3 reads TGTGCCAGCAGTTTACAGATAACCGGGGAGCTGTTTTTT. Translation: CASSLQITGELFF.

This clone was seen at least ten times. This rearrangement joins TRBV2 to TRBJ1-3, with D tentatively TRBD1 (5 bases). V dropped 8 bases and J dropped 0 bases, with 11 bases sitting between them. The germline V gene encodes CDR1 SNHLY and CDR2 FYNNEI. CDR3 length: 14 amino acids. As DNA, the CDR3 is TGTGCCAGCTTCAACCAGGGCTCTGGAAACACCATATATTTT. Its translation: CASFNQGSGNTIYF. Full variable domain (missing parts from reference TRBV2 and TRBJ1-3): EPEVTQTPSHQVTQMGQEVILRCVPISNHLYFYWYRQILGQKVEFLVSFYNNEISEKSEIFDDQFSVERPDGSNFTLKIRSTKLEDSAMYFCASFNQGSGNTIYFGEGSWLTVV.

There are many counts of this clone. The chain joins TRBV5-1 to TRBJ2-7, with a weak D call TRBD1 (5 bases). The CDR3 is 15 residues long. V lost 2 bases, J lost 4 bases, and 16 bases lay in between. CDR1 and CDR2 from the germline V gene are SGHRS and YFSETQ. The CDR3 region is CASSFGWGQVYEQYF. Here the CDR3 DNA reads TGCGCCAGCAGCTTTGGTTGGGGCCAGGTATACGAGCAGTACTTC.

This clone showed up many times. This chain uses TRBV11-2 with TRBJ1-5, with D possibly being TRBD1 (5 bases). This CDR3 is built from 16 residues. Trimming took off 5 bases at V and 2 bases at J, with 16 bases between the two ends. Germline assignment: CDR1 SGHAT and CDR2 FQNNGV. The DNA for the CDR3 is TGTGCCAGCAGCCGCCGGGGGTGGTTCGGCAATCAGCCCCAGCATTTT. Translated, it gives CASSRRGWFGNQPQHF.

The sample holds a few counts of this clone. This chain links TRBV30 with TRBJ2-7; the D gene is possibly TRBD1 (5 bases). Germline CDR1 reads GTSNPN; CDR2 reads SVGIG (reference sequence). The CDR3 extends over 11 amino acids. The germline V and J ends were trimmed by 2 bases and 6 bases, with 8 bases remaining between them. The CDR3 sequence is CAWSSQGEQYF. CDR3 DNA: TGTGCCTGGAGTTCTCAGGGCGAGCAGTACTTC. The full variable domain, rest sourced from reference TRBV30 and TRBJ2-7, is SQTIHQWPATLVQPVGSPLSLECTVEGTSNPNLYWYRQAAGRGLQLLFYSVGIGQISSEVPQNLSASRPQDRQFILSSKKLLLSDSGFYLCAWSSQGEQYFGPGTRLTVT.

This chain connects TRBV29-1 to TRBJ2-7; TRBD2 matches 10 bases. CDR1 and CDR2 from the germline V gene are SQVTM and ANQGSEA. V gave up 5 bases and J gave up 3 bases; unmatched junction bases: 4. This CDR3 region has 13 residues. CDR3 bases: TGCAGCGTTACCCCTAGCGGGAGCTACGAGCAGTACTTC. Its protein is CSVTPSGSYEQYF.

This clone was observed a few times. This rearrangement joins TRBV12-3 or TRBV12-4 to TRBJ2-5; possible D gene TRBD2, 5 bases. This CDR3 has 15 amino acids. The germline V and J ends were trimmed by 2 bases and 5 bases, with 15 bases remaining between them. The CDR3 DNA follows: TGTGCCAGCAGTTTATCCCGAGGGCGTGTGGAGACCCAGTACTTC. Translated, it gives CASSLSRGRVETQYF.